This T cell receptor (beta chain) was recorded in a study of CD4+ T cells in melanoma. Study findings and constraints: In melanoma, neoantigen-specific CD4+ T cells reportedly differed in differentiation state. A reported correlation linked neoantigen-specific CD4+ T cells to CD8+, macrophage and B cell function.

In regard to this clone: Its antigen is not identified.

Sequencing used immunoSEQ multiplex PCR; TCRdb keeps in-frame clones, though not all of them. The sample has approximately 110,000 clones, around 93% seen once. The CDR3 spans 16 residues. The V end was cut by 1 base, the J end by 1 base, with 10 bases between. From germline, CDR1 is SGHVS and CDR2 FNYEAQ. Sequencing input: peripheral blood. This rearrangement joins TRBV7-6 to TRBJ2-2, with D possibly TRBD2 on 6 matching bases. This receptor was identified in a human donor with melanoma. The CDR3 DNA is TGTGCCAGCAGCTTAGTGACCGGGGGGAACACCGGGGAGCTGTTTTTT. Its translation is CASSLVTGGNTGELFF.